Below, 21 T cell receptor beta chains from the same sample are listed, as sequenced in a study of T cells after yellow fever vaccination. TCRdb re-derived calls from the 5' RACE reads in MiXCR, one entry per CDR3 protein. Here the sample spans around 140,000 distinct CDR3 sequences, just over 6.5% being singletons. The material sequenced was CD4+ T cells sorted from PBMCs, taken 10 days after the yellow fever booster vaccination. The source of these receptors is a man aged 25-45 years who received the YFV17D yellow fever vaccine.

This clonotype was counted a few times. The chain uses TRBV6-2 or TRBV6-3 and TRBJ2-7; D gene unclear. The germline V gene encodes CDR1 MNHEY and CDR2 SVGEGT. This CDR3 is built from 15 residues. V was cut by 2 bases and J by 0 bases, with 11 bases left in between. DNA for the CDR3: TGTGCCAGCAGTTACGACCCCGCAAACTCCTACGAGCAGTACTTC. Amino acid sequence: CASSYDPANSYEQYF.

J is TRBJ1-5 and V is TRBV7-2; D is undetermined. V lost 1 base to trimming and J lost 6 bases, with 4 bases between them. The CDR3 contains 12 residues. Germline CDR1 SGHTA, CDR2 FQGNSA. The CDR3 reads CASSLGAQPQHF. CDR3 bases: TGTGCCAGCAGCTTAGGGGCTCAGCCCCAGCATTTT.

This clonotype showed up many times. The chain employs TRBV4-3 and TRBJ2-1; TRBD2 matches 11 bases. Losses at the gene ends were 4 bases for V and 9 bases for J; bases not matched to a gene: 11. The germline CDR1 and CDR2 sequences are LGHNA and YSLEER. This CDR3 is built from 16 residues. The CDR3: CASSREAVAGGGEQFF. For the CDR3, the DNA is TGCGCCAGCAGCCGAGAGGCGGTAGCGGGAGGGGGTGAGCAGTTCTTC.

This clonotype showed up many times. This chain joins TRBV12-3 or TRBV12-4 and TRBJ2-3; TRBD1 agrees at 7 bases. The trim removed 7 bases at V and 7 bases at J, leaving 8 bases unmatched. The CDR3 has 13 residues. CDR3 sequence: CASTLGQLYTQYF. CDR3 coding DNA: TGTGCCAGCACCCTGGGACAGTTGTATACGCAGTATTTT.

This clonotype was detected ten times or more. The chain combines TRBV28 with TRBJ2-5; 13 positions agree with TRBD2. This CDR3 is built from 18 residues. The junction had 11 bases not matched to a gene; V was cut back by 6 bases and J by 1 base. Germline V gives CDR1 MDHEN, CDR2 SYDVKM. CDR3 residues: CASRTAAGLAGSQETQYF. CDR3 DNA: TGTGCCAGCAGAACTGCTGCGGGACTAGCGGGATCCCAAGAGACCCAGTACTTC.

This clonotype was counted many times. The chain is built from TRBV9 and TRBJ2-5; possibly TRBD1 or TRBD2 for D (5 bases each). Germline lookup yields CDR1 SGDLS and CDR2 YYNGEE. CDR3 length equals 14 residues. V was trimmed by 9 bases and J by 2 bases, leaving 17 bases between them. CDR3 nucleotides: TGTGCCACCTCCCGCGGGCAGGGACAAGAGACCCAGTACTTC. Amino acids: CATSRGQGQETQYF.

This clonotype was picked up many times. The chain is built from TRBV12-3 or TRBV12-4 and TRBJ2-2; 12 nucleotides match TRBD2. The CDR3 runs 15 residues. The V segment lost 3 bases and the J segment 6 bases; nucleotides outside the gene matches: 2. In DNA, the CDR3 is TGTGCCAGCAGTTTTCTAGCGGGAGGGGCCGGGGAGCTGTTTTTT. It encodes CASSFLAGGAGELFF.

This chain connects TRBV5-8 to TRBJ2-3; possibly TRBD2 for D (5 bases). Germline loops: CDR1 SGHTS, CDR2 YDEGEE. The CDR3 is 13 amino acids. V was cut by 4 bases and J by 6 bases, with 12 bases left in between. The CDR3 reads CASSPGRVDTQYF. Written as DNA, the CDR3 is TGTGCCAGCAGCCCTGGGCGGGTGGATACGCAGTATTTT.

Ten or more counts support this clonotype. This chain uses TRBV2 with TRBJ1-2; TRBD1 matches 8 bases. This CDR3 is built from 13 residues. Germline V CDR1 and CDR2: SNHLY, FYNNEI. V gave up 8 bases and J gave up 3 bases; unmatched junction bases: 5. The CDR3 nucleotides are TGTGCCAGCCAAGGACAGGGCGACTATGGCTACACCTTC. Protein: CASQGQGDYGYTF.

In this sample, this clonotype turned up a few times. The genes are TRBV20-1 and TRBJ2-7, with 9 bases lining up with TRBD1. The V and J ends lost 5 bases and 4 bases, in that order; junction bases with no gene match: 6. Germline CDR1 DFQATT, CDR2 SNEGSKA (reference sequence). This CDR3 is built from 13 residues. CDR3 in amino acids: CSAFRDRDYEQYF. The CDR3 region has the DNA TGCAGTGCTTTCCGGGACAGGGATTACGAGCAGTACTTC.

This clonotype was counted many times. The chain links TRBV18 to TRBJ2-2; the D is unclear. This CDR3 has 14 amino acids. Germline values: CDR1 KGHSH, CDR2 LQKENI. Trimming took off 6 bases at V and 0 bases at J, with 8 bases between the two ends. The CDR3: CASSRSTNTGELFF. The CDR3 DNA sequence: TGTGCCAGCTCCCGGTCCACGAACACCGGGGAGCTGTTTTTT. Based on the CDR3 plus reference TRBV18 and TRBJ2-2, the full variable domain is NAGVMQNPRHLVRRRGQEARLRCSPMKGHSHVYWYRQLPEEGLKFMVYLQKENIIDESGMPKERFSAEFPKEGPSILRIQQVVRGDSAAYFCASSRSTNTGELFFGEGSRLTVL.

The chain is built from TRBV4-3 and TRBJ2-5; D not certain. The V end was cut by 2 bases, the J end by 5 bases, with 12 bases between. CDR1 is LGHNA and CDR2 is YSLEER in the germline V gene. The CDR3 length is 14 residues. The DNA for the CDR3 is TGCGCCAGCAGCCAACAGCATTCGTACGAGACCCAGTACTTC. Residues: CASSQQHSYETQYF.

In this sample, this clonotype turned up many times. This sequence joins TRBV11-2 and TRBJ2-7; 8 positions agree with TRBD1. V shed 4 bases, J shed 4 bases, and the junction held 6 bases outside the gene matches. The CDR3 is 14 residues long. Germline V lookup: CDR1 SGHAT, CDR2 FQNNGV. CDR3 amino acids: CASSSRTGRYEQYF. The CDR3 nucleotides read TGTGCCAGCAGCTCGCGGACAGGGCGGTACGAGCAGTACTTC.

The J gene is TRBJ1-2, the V gene TRBV7-9, with 8 bases identical to TRBD1. This CDR3 spans 15 amino acids. V lost 7 bases and J lost 0; bases outside the gene matches: 7. Per the germline V gene, CDR1 is SEHNR and CDR2 is FQNEAQ (reference sequence). The CDR3 DNA is TGTGCCAGCACCGCAGGGGGCTCGGCTAACTATGGCTACACCTTC. Its translation: CASTAGGSANYGYTF.

This clonotype was recorded at least ten times. This chain uses TRBV6-1 with TRBJ1-2, with 9 bases that match TRBD1. CDR1 is MNHNS, CDR2 SASEGT, per germline. The CDR3 is 13 amino acids. J gave up 4 bases and V 7 bases, and 4 bases lay outside the gene matches. The CDR3 region is CASKPTGGYGYTF. The CDR3 DNA is TGTGCCAGCAAACCGACAGGGGGCTATGGCTACACCTTC.

The chain uses TRBV6-6 and TRBJ2-1; D unresolved. Trimming took 4 bases from V and 10 from J, leaving 14 bases between them. Per the germline V gene, CDR1 is MNHNY and CDR2 is SVGAGI (reference sequence). This CDR3 region has 13 residues. CDR3 region: CASSLGGAREQFF. CDR3 in DNA: TGTGCCAGCAGTTTAGGCGGAGCACGGGAGCAGTTCTTC.

This clonotype was detected many times. The chain has TRBV7-2 and TRBJ1-4; possible D gene TRBD1, 5 bases. CDR1 SGHTA and CDR2 FQGNSA come from the germline V gene. The CDR3 totals 16 residues. The ends were cut back, 4 bases at V and 0 bases at J, with 12 bases in the middle. The CDR3 sequence: CASSSGRDATNEKLFF. In DNA, the CDR3 is TGTGCCAGCAGCTCCGGACGGGACGCAACTAATGAAAAACTGTTTTTT.

This clonotype was observed at least ten times. The V call is TRBV7-9, the J call TRBJ2-1, with D possibly TRBD1 on 6 matching bases. CDR1 SEHNR and CDR2 FQNEAQ come from the germline V gene (reference sequence). The CDR3 has 14 residues. V gave up 6 bases and J gave up 7 bases, with 16 bases separating them. The CDR3, as DNA: TGTGCCAGCAGGAAGACAGGTCCGCAAAATGAGCAGTTCTTC. It codes for CASRKTGPQNEQFF.

This clonotype was recorded many times. The chain couples TRBV3-1 to TRBJ2-3; tentative D call: TRBD2 (5 bases). Germline V CDR1 and CDR2: LGHDT, YNNKEL (reference sequence). The CDR3 totals 15 residues. V was clipped by 0 bases and J by 2 bases, with 9 bases between them. The CDR3 DNA reads TGTGCCAGCAGCCAAGACGGGATTAACACAGATACGCAGTATTTT. It encodes CASSQDGINTDTQYF.

This clonotype showed up many times. The chain is built from TRBV20-1 and TRBJ2-7, with D possibly being TRBD1 (6 bases). Germline V lookup: CDR1 DFQATT, CDR2 SNEGSKA (reference sequence). The CDR3 is 13 residues long. With 2 bases removed from V and 6 bases from J, the gap between germline ends came to 14 bases. CDR3 nucleotide sequence: TGCAGTGCTAGAAACACACAGGGATCCGAGCAGTACTTC. Translated, it gives CSARNTQGSEQYF.

In its sample, this clonotype was seen a few times. The V call is TRBV19, the J call TRBJ2-6, with 8 bases fitting TRBD1. The CDR3 is 16 residues long. The germline V gene has CDR1 LNHDA and CDR2 SQIVND (reference sequence). V shed 5 bases, J shed 2 bases, and the junction held 5 bases outside the gene matches. CDR3 sequence (DNA): TGTGCCAGTAGTGTCAGACAGGGGACTGGGGCCAACGTCCTGACTTTC. Translating it yields CASSVRQGTGANVLTF.